This is a list of T cell receptor beta chains from one sample in a study of CD8 T cells in Susac syndrome. MiXCR, run by TCRdb on the immunoSEQ multiplex PCR reads, gives a single entry per CDR3 protein. The sample consists of approximately 83,000 distinct CDR3 sequences, approximately 95% of them appearing once. Source material: CD8+ T cells from PBMCs. The receptors shown here come from a human donor with Susac syndrome. CDR3s include the opening cysteine and the closing phenylalanine or tryptophan.

v_gene: TRBV27; CDR3aa: CASSLVGGSLQGNEQFF
v_gene: TRBV27; CDR3aa: CASRPSGDGANVLTF
v_gene: TRBV5-5; CDR3aa: CASSWTPGQGYEQYF
v_gene: TRBV12-3/TRBV12-4; CDR3aa: CASSALSGRTDTQYF
v_gene: TRBV12-3/TRBV12-4; CDR3aa: CASREASWEQFF
v_gene: TRBV7-8; CDR3aa: CASSPIATTTDTQYF
v_gene: TRBV7-6; CDR3aa: CASSLSRVDEQYF
v_gene: TRBV5-6; CDR3aa: CASSLRYTLETQYF
v_gene: TRBV7-9; CDR3aa: CASSPDTNTEAFF
v_gene: TRBV4-2; CDR3aa: CASSQGRNEQFF
v_gene: TRBV28; CDR3aa: CASSLGWRAKNIQYF
v_gene: TRBV30; CDR3aa: CAWSNPYEQYF
v_gene: TRBV6-6; CDR3aa: CASRPPTDTQYF
v_gene: TRBV7-9; CDR3aa: CASSSGQISNYGYTF
v_gene: TRBV5-6; CDR3aa: CASSLGGSTEAFF
v_gene: TRBV3-1; CDR3aa: CASSQDSEGWEQYF
v_gene: TRBV9; CDR3aa: CASRAGTSEAGEQFF
v_gene: TRBV5-1; CDR3aa: CASRGPITDTQYF
v_gene: TRBV9; CDR3aa: CASSVTSYEQYF
v_gene: TRBV27; CDR3aa: CASSPSPGNQETQYF
v_gene: TRBV6-2/TRBV6-3; CDR3aa: CASSYGDSNQPQHF
v_gene: TRBV13; CDR3aa: CASSLSPDGNTEAFF
v_gene: TRBV12-3/TRBV12-4; CDR3aa: CASTLDRGEQYF
v_gene: TRBV7-9; CDR3aa: CASSLIGNQETQYF
v_gene: TRBV2; CDR3aa: CASSSGGYEQYF
v_gene: TRBV7-9; CDR3aa: CASSLGVEPSPEAFF
v_gene: TRBV4-3; CDR3aa: CASSQDGRAGGNEQYF
v_gene: TRBV19; CDR3aa: CASSTGAQYNEQFF
v_gene: TRBV27; CDR3aa: CASRLGLTQTADTQYF
v_gene: TRBV29-1; CDR3aa: CSLYGLEGTQYF
v_gene: TRBV7-9; CDR3aa: CASSLGYSQETQYF
v_gene: TRBV28; CDR3aa: CASRHLEPQSSYEQYF
v_gene: TRBV20-1; CDR3aa: CSATRVGNTEAFF
v_gene: TRBV20-1; CDR3aa: CSARNWGELGEKLFF
v_gene: TRBV11-2; CDR3aa: CASSFWGSYSPDTQYF